These 27 T cell receptor beta chains originate from one sample sequenced in a study of human T cells and chemical hapten exposure. Stated time point: patch test 2, 6 weeks after DPC sensitization. The treatment was: therapeutic diphenylcyclopropenone sensitization with weekly scalp DPC. Using its own MiXCR run on the RACE reads, TCRdb lists one record per CDR3 protein. The table has approximately 69,000 distinct CDR3 sequences, around a tenth seen once; the top ten hold roughly 7%. The specimen comprised whole blood, sampled in connection with sensitization to the hapten diphenylcyclopropenone (DPC). All receptors derive from a woman aged 50 to 65 with alopecia areata. Some clones in this sample may be carry-over from other donors' samples.

The chain joins TRBV20-1 to TRBJ2-3; D perhaps matches TRBD2 (6 bases). From germline, CDR1 is DFQATT and CDR2 SNEGSKA (reference sequence). V gave up 3 bases and J gave up 4 bases, with 23 bases separating them. The CDR3 is made up of 17 amino acids. CDR3 sequence (DNA): TGCAGTGCTAGGGGGATGACTAGAGCGGTGAACCCAGATACGCAGTATTTT. Amino acid sequence: CSARGMTRAVNPDTQYF.

There are a few counts of this clonotype. The gene calls are TRBV11-2 and TRBJ2-7; the match to TRBD2 covers 10 bases. The V and J ends lost 0 bases and 0 bases, in that order; junction bases with no gene match: 5. This CDR3 is 17 amino acids long. Germline CDR1 is SGHAT and CDR2 is FQNNGV. The CDR3 DNA is TGTGCCAGCAGCTTAGATTCAGCGGGAGGGATCTCCTACGAGCAGTACTTC. Translation: CASSLDSAGGISYEQYF.

This clonotype was detected only a few times. V usage is TRBV2 and J usage is TRBJ1-5, with TRBD1 as a possible D gene (5 bases). The CDR3 sequence is 13 residues long. V lost 3 bases and J 4 bases, leaving 7 bases between the germline ends. Germline V gene data show CDR1 as SNHLY and CDR2 as FYNNEI. The CDR3 bases are TGTGCCAGCAGTGAGGAGGGGAATCAGCCCCAGCATTTT. Protein product: CASSEEGNQPQHF.

This clonotype came up a few times. This chain connects TRBV3-1 to TRBJ2-3, with 10 bases identical to TRBD2. V lost 2 bases, J lost 2 bases, and 4 bases stayed unmatched. This CDR3 is 16 amino acids long. Per the germline V gene, CDR1 is LGHDT and CDR2 is YNNKEL (reference sequence). CDR3 nucleotides: TGTGCCAGCAGCCAAACCGGGACTAGCGCCACAGATACGCAGTATTTT. This translates into CASSQTGTSATDTQYF.

In this sample, this clonotype turned up a few times. The rearrangement joins TRBV11-2 to TRBJ2-2; tentative D call: TRBD1 (6 bases). Germline CDR1 is SGHAT and CDR2 is FQNNGV. The CDR3 runs 16 residues. The ends were cut back, 5 bases at V and 11 bases at J, with 24 bases in the middle. CDR3 in DNA: TGTGCCAGCAGCCCAAGGGGGAAGAGCGCCGGTTATGAGCTGTTTTTT. It is translated as CASSPRGKSAGYELFF.

This clonotype has ten or more counts. The chain uses TRBV7-2 and TRBJ2-1; no clear D gene. The CDR3 totals 14 residues. Germline loops: CDR1 SGHTA, CDR2 FQGNSA. The V and J ends lost 5 bases and 6 bases respectively, with 14 bases between them. CDR3 DNA: TGTGCCAGCAGCCCCACCAAGGCCCTCAATGAGCAGTTCTTC. Its protein is CASSPTKALNEQFF.

The table lists this clonotype with many counts. CDR3 coding DNA: TGCAGCGTGCAACGCGTAGGGGAGTCGGCTTTCTTT. Translating gives CSVQRVGESAFF. This chain connects TRBV29-1 to TRBJ1-1; perhaps TRBD1 as D (5 bases). This CDR3 region has 12 residues. In germline, CDR1 is SQVTM, CDR2 ANQGSEA. The V and J ends lost 6 bases and 11 bases respectively, with 19 bases between them.

This clonotype was seen a handful of times. The junction differs from germline at one of its ends, possibly a read error. This sequence joins TRBV7-2 and TRBJ2-1, with 10 positions matching TRBD2. Germline values: CDR1 SGHTA, CDR2 FQGNSA. This CDR3 contains 14 residues. CDR3 coding DNA: TGTGCCAGCAACTTAGCGGGGGGTTACAATGAGCAGTTCTTC. It encodes CASNLAGGYNEQFF.

This clonotype was counted a few times. The chain uses TRBV4-1 and TRBJ1-2; TRBD1 aligns across 7 bases. V lost 2 bases, J lost 4 bases, and 4 bases stayed unmatched. Germline V gives CDR1 MGHRA, CDR2 YSYEKL. The CDR3 contains 14 residues. In DNA, the CDR3 is TGCGCCAGCAGCCAAACAGGGGAAGGCTATGGCTACACCTTC. Amino acids: CASSQTGEGYGYTF.

The V and J genes are TRBV19 and TRBJ1-6; the match to TRBD1 covers 7 bases. Germline V gives CDR1 LNHDA, CDR2 SQIVND (reference sequence). J lost 5 bases, V lost 10 bases, and 8 bases had no gene match. CDR3 size: 14 residues. The CDR3: CATRRTGDNSPLHF. CDR3 in DNA: TGTGCCACCCGCCGGACAGGAGATAATTCACCCCTCCACTTT. Filled out from reference TRBV19 and TRBJ1-6, the complete variable domain reads DGGITQSPKYLFRKEGQNVTLSCEQNLNHDAMYWYRQDPGQGLRLIYYSQIVNDFQKGDIAEGYSVSREKKESFPLTVTSAQKNPTAFYLCATRRTGDNSPLHFGNGTRLTVT.

In this sample, this clonotype turned up many times. This chain uses TRBV12-3 or TRBV12-4 with TRBJ1-4; D possibly corresponds to TRBD1 (6 bases). V lost 6 bases to trimming and J lost 4 bases, with 15 bases between them. The CDR3 is 15 residues long. The CDR3 reads CASSRLGGLNEKLFF. For the CDR3, the DNA is TGTGCCAGCAGCCGGTTAGGGGGGCTTAATGAAAAACTGTTTTTT.

This clonotype turned up a few times. This chain links TRBV10-1 with TRBJ2-1; D might be TRBD1 (6 bases). Germline CDR1 and CDR2: WNHNN and SYGVQD (reference sequence). V gave up 3 bases and J gave up 3 bases, with 12 bases separating them. The CDR3 totals 15 residues. CDR3 in DNA: TGCGCCAGCAGTGAACAGGGTGCCCTCTACAATGAGCAGTTCTTC. As protein: CASSEQGALYNEQFF.

This clonotype was found many times. This rearrangement joins TRBV10-3 to TRBJ2-7, with no clear D. The V and J ends lost 8 bases and 6 bases respectively, with 8 bases between them. Germline values: CDR1 ENHRY, CDR2 SYGVKD. The CDR3 consists of 10 residues. In DNA form, the CDR3 reads TGTGCCATCGACTGGGCCGAGCAGTACTTC. Protein sequence: CAIDWAEQYF.

Many counts were recorded for this clonotype. This rearrangement joins TRBV28 to TRBJ2-5, with 7 bases matching TRBD1. The CDR3 runs to 17 residues. V shed 6 bases and J 0 bases; nucleotides not matched to a gene: 13. In germline, CDR1 is MDHEN, CDR2 SYDVKM. CDR3 protein: CASSEVSGQLYQETQYF. The CDR3 DNA sequence: TGTGCCAGCAGCGAAGTCTCGGGACAGCTGTACCAAGAGACCCAGTACTTC.

This clonotype has at least ten counts. The chain combines TRBV29-1 with TRBJ2-1; D is uncertain. V lost 3 bases and J 9 bases, leaving 0 bases between the germline ends. Germline V gene sequence: CDR1 SQVTM, CDR2 ANQGSEA. CDR3 length equals 8 residues. CDR3 loop: CSVDEQFF. In DNA form, the CDR3 reads TGCAGCGTTGATGAGCAGTTCTTC.

This clonotype was detected many times. The V gene is TRBV4-1, the J gene TRBJ1-2; 9 bases fit TRBD1. This CDR3 has 16 amino acids. Germline assignment: CDR1 MGHRA and CDR2 YSYEKL. Unmatched junction bases numbered 6, after V lost 0 bases and J lost 4 bases. The CDR3: CASSQEGQGYGYGYTF. For the CDR3, the DNA is TGCGCCAGCAGCCAAGAGGGACAGGGATACGGCTATGGCTACACCTTC.

Ten or more counts support this clonotype. J is TRBJ1-6 and V is TRBV20-1, with 11 bases identical to TRBD1. Germline V gene lookup returns CDR1 DFQATT and CDR2 SNEGSKA (reference sequence). V shed 7 bases and J 7 bases; nucleotides not matched to a gene: 9. The CDR3 consists of 15 residues. The CDR3 loop is CSGSGTGGWNSPLHF. Here the CDR3 DNA reads TGCAGTGGTTCCGGGACAGGGGGTTGGAATTCACCCCTCCACTTT.

This clonotype was detected only a few times. The rearrangement links TRBV27 to TRBJ2-1; 12 bases line up with TRBD2. The CDR3 has 18 residues. The V segment lost 0 bases and the J segment 4 bases; nucleotides outside the gene matches: 7. Per germline, CDR1 MNHEY and CDR2 SMNVEV (reference sequence). The CDR3 sequence is CASSLSGLAGGPYNEQFF. CDR3 DNA sequence: TGTGCCAGCAGTTTATCAGGGCTAGCGGGAGGGCCGTACAATGAGCAGTTCTTC.

The CDR3 spells CASSQDSRLYANTGELFF. The CDR3 DNA reads as TGTGCCAGCAGCCAAGATAGCAGGCTATACGCGAACACCGGGGAGCTGTTTTTT. The V and J genes are TRBV4-2 and TRBJ2-2; D not resolved. The CDR3 totals 18 residues. V was pared by 0 bases and J by 0 bases, with 14 bases between. Germline loops: CDR1 LGHNA, CDR2 YNFKEQ.

The chain uses TRBV7-2 and TRBJ2-1; D is undetermined. The CDR3 is 13 amino acids. Germline CDR1 is SGHTA and CDR2 is FQGNSA. The V and J ends lost 1 base and 8 bases respectively, with 9 bases between them. The CDR3 DNA follows: TGTGCCAGCAGCTTAGTCGGTGGGGATGAGCAGTTCTTC. This codes for CASSLVGGDEQFF.

This clonotype occurred a few times. The rearrangement links TRBV5-1 to TRBJ2-2; 8 positions match TRBD2. Germline loops: CDR1 SGHRS, CDR2 YFSETQ. This CDR3 spans 16 amino acids. Losses at the gene ends were 3 bases for V and 4 bases for J; bases not matched to a gene: 8. CDR3 loop: CASSSLAGVGTGELFF. The CDR3 nucleotides read TGCGCCAGCAGCTCTCTAGCGGGCGTCGGCACCGGGGAGCTGTTTTTT.

This clonotype was seen at least ten times. The chain uses TRBV24-1 and TRBJ2-1; 8 bases align to TRBD2. The ends lost 4 bases at V and 7 bases at J; junction bases unmatched: 14. Germline-derived CDR1 and CDR2 are KGHDR and SFDVKD. This CDR3 spans 17 amino acids. CDR3 coding DNA: TGTGCCACCAGTGACCCTAGCGGGTGGCCTTTTTGGAATGAGCAGTTCTTC. Its translation: CATSDPSGWPFWNEQFF.

This clonotype was recorded a few times. V gene TRBV20-1 combines with J gene TRBJ2-3; TRBD1 might be the D (5 bases). V lost 7 bases and J lost 0, with 14 bases in between. The germline V gene has CDR1 DFQATT and CDR2 SNEGSKA (reference sequence). CDR3 length equals 14 residues. Written as DNA, the CDR3 is TGCAGTGGGGCAGGAGACAGTAGCACAGATACGCAGTATTTT. As protein: CSGAGDSSTDTQYF.

The table lists this clonotype with a few counts. This sequence joins TRBV5-1 and TRBJ2-3; TRBD2 is a possible D gene (5 bases). Trimming pared 1 base from V and 5 bases from J, leaving 8 bases between. The CDR3 runs 13 residues. Germline assignment: CDR1 SGHRS and CDR2 YFSETQ. This chain's CDR3 is CASSLRRGDTQYF. The DNA for the CDR3 is TGCGCCAGCAGCTTGCGACGGGGAGATACGCAGTATTTT.

This sequence joins TRBV20-1 and TRBJ2-1, with D possibly TRBD2 on 6 matching bases. This CDR3 is built from 14 residues. V was pared by 3 bases and J by 6 bases, with 15 bases between. Germline loops: CDR1 DFQATT, CDR2 SNEGSKA (reference sequence). This CDR3 reads CSASGGRKGNEQFF. The CDR3 DNA reads as TGCAGTGCTAGTGGGGGGAGGAAGGGCAATGAGCAGTTCTTC.

This clonotype was detected a few times. The chain is built from TRBV7-2 and TRBJ2-5; D is perhaps TRBD2 (6 bases). Germline CDR1 and CDR2: SGHTA and FQGNSA. The CDR3 has 16 amino acids. V gave up 2 bases and J gave up 1 base, with 14 bases separating them. In nucleotides, the CDR3 is TGTGCCAGCAGCTTATTGGGGGGAGGCCCCCAAGAGACCCAGTACTTC. Amino acid sequence: CASSLLGGGPQETQYF.

There are many counts of this clonotype. This chain links TRBV25-1 with TRBJ2-1, with 9 bases identical to TRBD1. CDR3 length: 14 amino acids. V shed 4 bases, J shed 8 bases, and the junction held 6 bases outside the gene matches. Germline-derived CDR1 and CDR2 are MGHDK and SYGVNS. The CDR3 loop is CASSATGGRDEQFF. CDR3 nucleotide sequence: TGTGCCAGCAGTGCGACAGGGGGTAGGGATGAGCAGTTCTTC.